The present T cell receptor (beta chain) was sequenced within a study of vaccination effects on CD4 cells after COVID-19. Overall study context: All study participants received two doses of BNT162b2 or mRNA-1273 vaccine. The study's findings and limits: Limitations: small convalescent group and missing early post-infection timepoints.

This table comes from immunoSEQ multiplex PCR, and its TCRdb copy is limited to in-frame clones, with some not included. The repertoire holds tens of thousands of clones, with 65% to 85% as singletons. As for this clone: Its antigen is still unknown.

Germline V lookup: CDR1 MNHEY, CDR2 SVGEGT. There are 14 residues in the CDR3. Germline trimming cut 6 bases from V and 2 bases from J; bases unmatched to any gene: 5. Expansion of antigen-specific CD4+ T cells with viral peptide pools was carried out by the ViraFEST assay before sequencing. Following culture for approximately ten days, CD4+ T cells were isolated. Among the vaccine recipients, none had a prior SARS-CoV-2 infection, and nucleocapsid antibodies were negative. Wells of some 1.9 million PBMC each were grown with around 10 IU/ml IL-2 and roughly 9.9 ug/ml peptides. This chain joins TRBV6-2 or TRBV6-3 and TRBJ2-5, with 8 bases matching TRBD2. This clonotype was sampled from a human donor who received a COVID-19 vaccine. The specimen was CD4+ T cells from PBMCs cultured with HCoV-NL63 spike peptides, collected before COVID-19 vaccination. CDR3 in DNA: TGTGCCAGCAGCAGAAAGCGGGGGCAAGAGACCCAGTACTTC. Translation: CASSRKRGQETQYF.